The source of this T cell receptor beta chain is a study of T cells after posttransplantation cyclophosphamide. Overall study findings and caveats: After PTCy, TRB diversity resembled that of CNI/methotrexate controls.

Concerning this clone: Its antigen is unknown.

J gave up 4 bases and V 5 bases, and 20 bases lay outside the gene matches. Germline CDR1 and CDR2: SGHTA and FQGNSA. This CDR3 is built from 18 residues. TCRdb's copy holds only in-frame clones and misses some; the assay was immunoSEQ multiplex PCR. Here the sample spans approximately 29,000 clones, roughly 85% being singletons. This TCR came from a man in his forties or fifties. Sequences were obtained from PBMCs. The rearrangement links TRBV7-2 to TRBJ2-7, with TRBD2 matching over 7 bases. CDR3 bases: TGTGCCAGCAGCCCAGATATGGCGGGAGTAAGGAGCCGATACGAGCAGTACTTC. Its protein is CASSPDMAGVRSRYEQYF.